Following are 2 T cell receptor beta chains from one sample sequenced in a study of T cells in Graves' hyperthyroidism and ophthalmopathy. Using RNA transcripts as the source, TCR beta CDR3 regions were amplified. First-round RT-PCR with HTBI primers amplified the TCR CDR3 region. Using its own MiXCR run on the multiplex PCR reads, TCRdb lists one record per CDR3 protein. The table lists around 600,000 distinct CDR3 sequences, 45% of them singletons. Sequencing was done on a sample of peripheral blood or thyroid tissue (not recorded which). These receptors all stem from an adult man with Graves' disease, either hyperthyroidism or ophthalmopathy (not recorded which).

The J gene is TRBJ1-5, the V gene TRBV4-1; D unresolved. Trimming removed 3 bases at V and 6 bases at J, with 9 bases between. There are 13 residues in the CDR3. CDR1 is MGHRA, CDR2 YSYEKL, per germline. The CDR3 protein is CASSQVLGQPQHF. The DNA of the CDR3 is TGCGCCAGCAGCCAGGTTCTTGGTCAGCCCCAGCATTTT.

The chain carries TRBV2 and TRBJ1-5; D is unclear. Trimming pared 3 bases from V and 10 bases from J, leaving 13 bases between. Germline V lookup: CDR1 SNHLY, CDR2 FYNNEI. CDR3 length: 13 amino acids. In DNA form, the CDR3 reads TGTGCCAGCAGTGACAGTAACCCCTCACCCCAGCATTTT. Amino acid sequence: CASSDSNPSPQHF.